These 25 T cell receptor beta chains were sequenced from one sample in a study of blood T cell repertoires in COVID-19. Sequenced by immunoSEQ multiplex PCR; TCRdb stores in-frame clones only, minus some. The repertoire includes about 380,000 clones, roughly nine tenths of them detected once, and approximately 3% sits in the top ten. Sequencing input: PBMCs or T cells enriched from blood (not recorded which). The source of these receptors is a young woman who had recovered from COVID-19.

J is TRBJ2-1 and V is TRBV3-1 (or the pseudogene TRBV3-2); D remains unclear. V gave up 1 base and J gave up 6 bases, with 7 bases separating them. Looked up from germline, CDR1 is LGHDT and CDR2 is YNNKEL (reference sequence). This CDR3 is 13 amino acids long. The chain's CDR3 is CASSQGSLNEQFF. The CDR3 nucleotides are TGTGCCAGCAGCCAAGGTTCCCTCAATGAGCAGTTCTTC.

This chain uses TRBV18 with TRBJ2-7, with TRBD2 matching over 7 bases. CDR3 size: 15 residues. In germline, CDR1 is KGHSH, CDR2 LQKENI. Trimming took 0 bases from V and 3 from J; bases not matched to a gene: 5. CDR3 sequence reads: CASSPPLAEYYEQYF. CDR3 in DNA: TGTGCCAGCTCACCACCTCTAGCGGAGTACTACGAGCAGTACTTC.

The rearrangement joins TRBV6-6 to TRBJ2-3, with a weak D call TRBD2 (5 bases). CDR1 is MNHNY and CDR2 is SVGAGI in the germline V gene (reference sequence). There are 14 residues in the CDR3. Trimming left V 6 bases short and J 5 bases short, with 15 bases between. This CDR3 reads CASSHRTEEDTQYF. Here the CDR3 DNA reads TGTGCCAGCAGCCACCGCACGGAGGAAGATACGCAGTATTTT.

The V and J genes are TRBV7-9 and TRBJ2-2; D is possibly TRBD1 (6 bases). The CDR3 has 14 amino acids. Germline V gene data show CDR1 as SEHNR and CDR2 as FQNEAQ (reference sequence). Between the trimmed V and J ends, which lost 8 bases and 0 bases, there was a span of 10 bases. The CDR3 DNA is TGTGCCAGCCGGGACACTGCGAACACCGGGGAGCTGTTTTTT. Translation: CASRDTANTGELFF. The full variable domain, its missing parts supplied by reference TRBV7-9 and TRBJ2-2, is DTGVSQNPRHKITKRGQNVTFRCDPISEHNRLYWYRQTLGQGPEFLTYFQNEAQLEKSRLLSDRFSAERPKGSFSTLEIQRTEQGDSAMYLCASRDTANTGELFFGEGSRLTVL.

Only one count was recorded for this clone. CDR3: CASHPAGDGTDTQYF. The CDR3, as DNA: TGCGCCAGTCATCCAGCGGGAGACGGCACAGATACGCAGTATTTT. The chain has TRBV5-1 and TRBJ2-3; 8 nucleotides align to TRBD2. Germline values: CDR1 SGHRS, CDR2 YFSETQ. With V trimmed by 8 bases and J by 1 base, 9 bases remained unmatched. The CDR3 has 15 amino acids. Filled out from reference TRBV5-1 and TRBJ2-3, the complete variable domain reads KAGVTQTPRYLIKTRGQQVTLSCSPISGHRSVSWYQQTPGQGLQFLFEYFSETQRNKGNFPGRFSGRQFSNSRSEMNVSTLELGDSALYLCASHPAGDGTDTQYFGPGTRLTVL.

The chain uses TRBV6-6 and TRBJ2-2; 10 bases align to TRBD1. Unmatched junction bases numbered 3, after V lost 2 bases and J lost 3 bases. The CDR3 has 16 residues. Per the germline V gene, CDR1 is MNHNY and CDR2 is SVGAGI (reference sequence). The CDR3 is CASSYLGTGDTGELFF. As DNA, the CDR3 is TGTGCCAGCAGTTACCTCGGGACAGGGGACACCGGGGAGCTGTTTTTT.

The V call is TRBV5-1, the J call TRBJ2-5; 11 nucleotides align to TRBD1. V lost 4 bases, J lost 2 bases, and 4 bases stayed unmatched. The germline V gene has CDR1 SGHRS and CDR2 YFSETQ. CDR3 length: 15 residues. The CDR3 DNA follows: TGCGCCAGCAGCCAGGGGGACAGGGGGCAAGAGACCCAGTACTTC. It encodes CASSQGDRGQETQYF.

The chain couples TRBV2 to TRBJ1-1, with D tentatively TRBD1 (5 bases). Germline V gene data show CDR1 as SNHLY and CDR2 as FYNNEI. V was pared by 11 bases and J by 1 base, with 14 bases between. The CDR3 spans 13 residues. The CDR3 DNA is TGTGCCGGTTCCGGGACTGCGAACACTGAAGCTTTCTTT. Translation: CAGSGTANTEAFF.

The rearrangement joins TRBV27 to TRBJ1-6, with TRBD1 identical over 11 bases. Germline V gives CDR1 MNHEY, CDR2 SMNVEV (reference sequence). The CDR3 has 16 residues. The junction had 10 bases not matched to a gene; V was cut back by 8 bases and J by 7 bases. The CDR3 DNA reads TGTGCCAGCGCTAGTCCGGGACAGGGGGTAAATTCACCCCTCCACTTT. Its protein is CASASPGQGVNSPLHF.

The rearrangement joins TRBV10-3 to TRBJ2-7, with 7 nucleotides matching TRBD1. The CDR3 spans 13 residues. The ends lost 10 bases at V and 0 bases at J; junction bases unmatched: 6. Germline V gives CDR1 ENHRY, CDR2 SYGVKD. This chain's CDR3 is CASHRDSSYEQYF. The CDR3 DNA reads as TGTGCCAGCCACCGGGACAGCTCCTACGAGCAGTACTTC.

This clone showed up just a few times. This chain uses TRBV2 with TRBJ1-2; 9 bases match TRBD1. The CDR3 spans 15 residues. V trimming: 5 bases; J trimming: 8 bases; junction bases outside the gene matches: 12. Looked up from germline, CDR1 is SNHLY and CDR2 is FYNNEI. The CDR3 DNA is TGTGCCAGCAGTATCTCCGGTACAGGGGGCAGAGGCTACACCTTC. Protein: CASSISGTGGRGYTF.

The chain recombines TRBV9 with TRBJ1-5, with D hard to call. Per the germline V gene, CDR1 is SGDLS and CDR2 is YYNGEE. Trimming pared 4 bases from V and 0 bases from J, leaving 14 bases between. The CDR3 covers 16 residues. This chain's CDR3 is CASSSRRRFSNQPQHF. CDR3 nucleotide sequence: TGTGCCAGCAGCTCGAGGCGACGGTTTAGCAATCAGCCCCAGCATTTT.

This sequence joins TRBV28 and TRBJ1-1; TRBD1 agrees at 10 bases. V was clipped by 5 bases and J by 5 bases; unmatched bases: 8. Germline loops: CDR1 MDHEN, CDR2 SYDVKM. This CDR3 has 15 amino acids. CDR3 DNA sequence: TGTGCCAGCAGTACCGACAGGGGGCAAGGTACTGAAGCTTTCTTT. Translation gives CASSTDRGQGTEAFF. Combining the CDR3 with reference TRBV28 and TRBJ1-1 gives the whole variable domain DVKVTQSSRYLVKRTGEKVFLECVQDMDHENMFWYRQDPGLGLRLIYFSYDVKMKEKGDIPEGYSVSREKKERFSLILESASTNQTSMYLCASSTDRGQGTEAFFGQGTRLTVV.

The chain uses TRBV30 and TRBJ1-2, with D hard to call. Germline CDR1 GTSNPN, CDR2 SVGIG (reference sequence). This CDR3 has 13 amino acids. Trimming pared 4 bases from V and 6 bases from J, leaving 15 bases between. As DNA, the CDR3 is TGTGCCTGGAAGGCACTAACTTTGAATGGCTACACCTTC. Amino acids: CAWKALTLNGYTF.

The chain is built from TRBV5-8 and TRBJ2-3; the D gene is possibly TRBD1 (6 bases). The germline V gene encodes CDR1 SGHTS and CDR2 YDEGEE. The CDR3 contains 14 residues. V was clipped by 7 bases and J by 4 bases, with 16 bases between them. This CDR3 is CASANQGIADTQYF. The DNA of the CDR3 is TGTGCCAGCGCCAATCAGGGGATAGCAGATACGCAGTATTTT.

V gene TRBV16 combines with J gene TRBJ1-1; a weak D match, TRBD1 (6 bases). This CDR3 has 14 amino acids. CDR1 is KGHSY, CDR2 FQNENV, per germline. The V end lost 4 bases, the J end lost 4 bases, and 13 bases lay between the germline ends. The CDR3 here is CASSPRTASTEAFF. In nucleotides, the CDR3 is TGTGCCAGCAGCCCCCGGACAGCTTCCACTGAAGCTTTCTTT. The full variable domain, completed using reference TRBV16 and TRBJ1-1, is GEEVAQTPKHLVRGEGQKAKLYCAPIKGHSYVFWYQQVLKNEFKFLISFQNENVFDETGMPKERFSAKCLPNSPCSLEIQATKLEDSAVYFCASSPRTASTEAFFGQGTRLTVV.

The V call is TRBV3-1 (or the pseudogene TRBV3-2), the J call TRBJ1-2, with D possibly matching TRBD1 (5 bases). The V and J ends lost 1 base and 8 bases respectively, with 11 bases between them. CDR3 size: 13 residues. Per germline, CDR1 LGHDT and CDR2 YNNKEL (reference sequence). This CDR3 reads CASSQGQGRGYTF. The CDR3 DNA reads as TGTGCCAGCAGCCAAGGGCAGGGAAGGGGCTACACCTTC.

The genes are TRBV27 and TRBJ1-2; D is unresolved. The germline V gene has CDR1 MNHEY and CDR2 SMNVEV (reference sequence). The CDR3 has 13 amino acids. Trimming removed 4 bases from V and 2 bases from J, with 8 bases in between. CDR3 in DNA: TGTGCCAGCAGTTCACGGTTGAACTATGGCTACACCTTC. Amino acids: CASSSRLNYGYTF.

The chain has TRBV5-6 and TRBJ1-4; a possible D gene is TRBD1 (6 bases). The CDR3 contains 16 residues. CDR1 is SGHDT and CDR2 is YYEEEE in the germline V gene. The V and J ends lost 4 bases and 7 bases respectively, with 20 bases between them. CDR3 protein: CASSPVNDRDIEKLFF. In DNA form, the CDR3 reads TGTGCCAGCAGCCCTGTCAACGACCGGGACATTGAAAAACTGTTTTTT. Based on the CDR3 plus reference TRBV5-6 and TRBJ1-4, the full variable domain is DAGVTQSPTHLIKTRGQQVTLRCSPKSGHDTVSWYQQALGQGPQFIFQYYEEEERQRGNFPDRFSGHQFPNYSSELNVNALLLGDSALYLCASSPVNDRDIEKLFFGSGTQLSVL.

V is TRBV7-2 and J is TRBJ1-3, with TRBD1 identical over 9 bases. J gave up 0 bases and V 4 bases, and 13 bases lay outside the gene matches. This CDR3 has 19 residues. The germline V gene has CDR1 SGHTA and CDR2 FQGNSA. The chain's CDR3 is CASSSTLQGANSSGNTIYF. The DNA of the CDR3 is TGTGCCAGCAGCTCGACTCTACAGGGGGCGAACTCCTCTGGAAACACCATATATTTT.

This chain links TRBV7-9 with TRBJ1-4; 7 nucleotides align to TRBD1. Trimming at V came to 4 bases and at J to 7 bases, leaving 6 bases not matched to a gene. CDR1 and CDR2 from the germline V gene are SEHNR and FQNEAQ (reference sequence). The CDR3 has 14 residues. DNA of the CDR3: TGTGCCAGCAGCTGGGGACAGTCCGGTGAAAAACTGTTTTTT. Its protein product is CASSWGQSGEKLFF.

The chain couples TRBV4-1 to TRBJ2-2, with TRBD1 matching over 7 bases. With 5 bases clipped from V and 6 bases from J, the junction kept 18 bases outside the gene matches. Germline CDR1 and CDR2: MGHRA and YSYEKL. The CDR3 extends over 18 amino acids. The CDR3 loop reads CASSDDPTGALVSGELFF. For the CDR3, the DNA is TGCGCCAGCAGCGATGACCCCACAGGGGCGCTTGTCTCCGGGGAGCTGTTTTTT.

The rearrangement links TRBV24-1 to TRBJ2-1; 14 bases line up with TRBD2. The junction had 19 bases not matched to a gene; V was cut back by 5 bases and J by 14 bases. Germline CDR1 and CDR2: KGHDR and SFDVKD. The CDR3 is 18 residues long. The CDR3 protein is CATSAPRVEEGLAGGEFF. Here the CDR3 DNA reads TGTGCCACCAGTGCCCCCAGGGTCGAGGAAGGACTAGCGGGAGGCGAGTTCTTC.

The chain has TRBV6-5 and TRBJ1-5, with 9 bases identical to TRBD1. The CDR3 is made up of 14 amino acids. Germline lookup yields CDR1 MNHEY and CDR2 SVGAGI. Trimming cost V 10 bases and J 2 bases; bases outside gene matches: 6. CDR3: CATEQGAGNQPQHF. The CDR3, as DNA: TGTGCCACCGAACAGGGGGCAGGCAATCAGCCCCAGCATTTT.

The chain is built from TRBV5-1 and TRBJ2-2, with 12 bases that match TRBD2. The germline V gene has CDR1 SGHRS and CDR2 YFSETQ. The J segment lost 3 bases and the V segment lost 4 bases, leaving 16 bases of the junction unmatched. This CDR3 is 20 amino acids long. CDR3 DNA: TGCGCCAGCAGCCCTCCTATGAGTGGTCGACTAGCGGGAGACACCGGGGAGCTGTTTTTT. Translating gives CASSPPMSGRLAGDTGELFF.